A single sample gave rise to the 6 T cell receptor beta chains below, sequenced in a study of T cells in Graves' hyperthyroidism and ophthalmopathy. Using RNA transcripts as the source, TCR beta CDR3 regions were amplified. With the HTBI primer set, the TCR CDR3 went through a first round of RT-PCR. TCRdb called the multiplex PCR reads again in MiXCR, with one record for every CDR3 protein. The table includes more than 350,000 distinct CDR3 sequences, roughly 15% detected once. The sequenced sample was blood. Every receptor here comes from a woman under 40 with Graves' ophthalmopathy.

In its sample, this clonotype was seen many times. V gene TRBV2 combines with J gene TRBJ2-3; 10 nucleotides agree with TRBD2. The CDR3 consists of 16 residues. CDR1 is SNHLY, CDR2 FYNNEI, per germline. The trim removed 5 bases at V and 1 base at J, leaving 6 bases unmatched. This chain's CDR3 is CASSHNTSGGTDTQYF. The CDR3 DNA is TGTGCCAGCAGTCACAATACTAGCGGGGGCACAGATACGCAGTATTTT.

This clonotype has ten or more counts. This chain uses TRBV28 with TRBJ1-6, with D uncertain. Trimming pared 7 bases from V and 0 bases from J, leaving 10 bases between. Germline V CDR1 and CDR2: MDHEN, SYDVKM. The CDR3 consists of 15 residues. The CDR3 DNA is TGTGCCAGCAATTCTGGAAGCTCCTATAATTCACCCCTCCACTTT. This encodes CASNSGSSYNSPLHF.

This clonotype was picked up many times. CDR3 protein: CATSRAGAPASTDTQYF. The CDR3 DNA sequence: TGTGCCACCAGCAGAGCAGGGGCCCCGGCCAGCACAGATACGCAGTATTTT. The chain joins TRBV15 to TRBJ2-3, with a weak D call TRBD1 (6 bases). This CDR3 contains 17 residues. Germline CDR1 reads LNHNV; CDR2 reads YYDKDF (reference sequence). V was clipped by 1 base and J by 0 bases, with 14 bases between them.

This clonotype occurred many times. V and J are TRBV4-1 and TRBJ1-1, with D maybe TRBD1 (6 bases). V dropped 2 bases and J dropped 0 bases, with 16 bases sitting between them. Germline V gives CDR1 MGHRA, CDR2 YSYEKL. The CDR3 extends over 17 amino acids. The CDR3 here is CASSQRWVQGMNTEAFF. The CDR3 DNA reads as TGCGCCAGCAGCCAACGTTGGGTGCAGGGGATGAACACTGAAGCTTTCTTT.

There are many counts of this clonotype. The chain uses TRBV11-2 and TRBJ2-7, with TRBD1 identical over 8 bases. Germline CDR1 reads SGHAT; CDR2 reads FQNNGV. The CDR3 length is 14 residues. V was pared by 4 bases and J by 1 base, with 3 bases of the junction left unmatched. For the CDR3, the DNA is TGTGCCAGCAGCTCACAGGGGGTTTCCTACGAGCAGTACTTC. Translating it yields CASSSQGVSYEQYF. Looking up the rest from reference TRBV11-2 and TRBJ2-7 gives the full variable domain: EAGVAQSPRYKIIEKRQSVAFWCNPISGHATLYWYQQILGQGPKLLIQFQNNGVVDDSQLPKDRFSAERLKGVDSTLKIQPAKLEDSAVYLCASSSQGVSYEQYFGPGTRLTVT.

In regard to this clonotype: The junction differs from germline at one of its ends, possibly a read error. CDR3 in DNA: TGTGCCAGCAGTGTTTATCGGGGGAGCACTGAAGCTTACTTT. Its protein product is CASSVYRGSTEAYF. V is TRBV2 and J is TRBJ1-1; the D gene is possibly TRBD1 (5 bases). The germline V gene encodes CDR1 SNHLY and CDR2 FYNNEI. The CDR3 extends over 14 amino acids.